Each of the 21 T cell receptor beta chains below was sequenced from the same sample in a study of T cell responses to AZD1222 COVID-19 vaccine. TCRdb keeps only in-frame clones here, not all; method: immunoSEQ multiplex PCR. The sample has about 110,000 clones; over 75% are singletons. The sample was peripheral blood, taken on day 0 of AZD1222 vaccination. These receptors came from an adult in good health.

The rearrangement links TRBV11-3 to TRBJ2-5; no clear D gene. The CDR3 runs 13 residues. Germline lookup yields CDR1 SGHNT and CDR2 YENEEA. V was trimmed by 5 bases and J by 2 bases, leaving 9 bases between them. Here the CDR3 DNA reads TGTGCCAGCAGCGGTCGGACGCAAGAGACCCAGTACTTC. It is translated as CASSGRTQETQYF. The full variable domain, its missing parts supplied by reference TRBV11-3 and TRBJ2-5, is EAGVVQSPRYKIIEKKQPVAFWCNPISGHNTLYWYLQNLGQGPELLIRYENEEAVDDSQLPKDRFSAERLKGVDSTLKIQPAELGDSAVYLCASSGRTQETQYFGPGTRLLVL.

The rearrangement links TRBV5-1 to TRBJ2-1, with 12 bases identical to TRBD2. V trimming: 5 bases; J trimming: 1 base; junction bases outside the gene matches: 16. The length of the CDR3 is 20 residues. CDR1 is SGHRS and CDR2 is YFSETQ in the germline V gene. CDR3 protein: CASRRQPGTSGRTSYNEQFF. The CDR3 DNA reads TGCGCCAGCAGAAGACAGCCCGGGACTAGCGGGCGGACTTCCTACAATGAGCAGTTCTTC.

This clone was counted once. The chain recombines TRBV11-2 with TRBJ2-3; 9 bases align to TRBD2. Germline CDR1 reads SGHAT; CDR2 reads FQNNGV. CDR3 size: 16 residues. V lost 4 bases, J lost 4 bases, and 9 bases stayed unmatched. CDR3: CASSSARAGGPDTQYF. DNA for the CDR3: TGTGCCAGCAGCTCCGCGCGGGCGGGGGGGCCAGATACGCAGTATTTT.

J is TRBJ1-2 and V is TRBV6-5; 10 nucleotides align to TRBD1. Per the germline V gene, CDR1 is MNHEY and CDR2 is SVGAGI. The CDR3 runs 14 residues. V gave up 6 bases and J gave up 5 bases; unmatched junction bases: 6. The CDR3 loop reads CASRSDRGTYGYTF. The DNA of the CDR3 is TGTGCCAGCAGATCGGACAGGGGGACGTATGGCTACACCTTC.

The V gene is TRBV7-9, the J gene TRBJ1-6; D unclear. V was cut by 3 bases and J by 0 bases, with 15 bases left in between. The CDR3 covers 18 residues. The V gene's germline CDR1 is SEHNR and CDR2 FQNEAQ (reference sequence). CDR3 DNA sequence: TGTGCCAGCAGCTTCAGCGCCGGTCTCGGCTCCTATAATTCACCCCTCCACTTT. It is translated as CASSFSAGLGSYNSPLHF.

This chain joins TRBV27 and TRBJ1-5; D is ambiguous. The germline V gene has CDR1 MNHEY and CDR2 SMNVEV (reference sequence). Trimming removed 3 bases from V and 0 bases from J, with 9 bases in between. CDR3 length: 15 residues. CDR3 loop: CASSLRQYSNQPQHF. CDR3 coding DNA: TGTGCCAGCAGTTTGAGGCAGTATAGCAATCAGCCCCAGCATTTT.

This clone was found a few times. The chain has TRBV7-2 and TRBJ1-6; D remains ambiguous. Germline CDR1 SGHTA, CDR2 FQGNSA. V was shortened by 3 bases and J by 7 bases, with 10 bases between the two germline ends. The CDR3 runs to 14 residues. As DNA, the CDR3 is TGTGCCAGCAGCTTGAGGCAGTTAAATTCACCCCTCCACTTT. Its translation: CASSLRQLNSPLHF.

The chain's CDR3 is CASSFPTQRIVNTGELFF. In nucleotides, the CDR3 is TGTGCCAGCAGCTTCCCGACTCAAAGGATAGTGAACACCGGGGAGCTGTTTTTT. The chain joins TRBV7-2 to TRBJ2-2; D remains ambiguous. CDR1 is SGHTA, CDR2 FQGNSA, per germline. V was shortened by 3 bases and J by 1 base, with 18 bases between the two germline ends. CDR3 length: 18 residues.

As DNA, the CDR3 is TGTGCCAGCAGCCAAGAAGGACAGGGGCTCTCTGGCTACACCTTC. Amino acid sequence: CASSQEGQGLSGYTF. The chain carries TRBV3-1 (or the pseudogene TRBV3-2) and TRBJ1-2; 9 bases fit TRBD1. V shed 0 bases and J 7 bases; nucleotides not matched to a gene: 6. Germline V CDR1 and CDR2: LGHDT, YNNKEL (reference sequence). CDR3 length: 15 amino acids.

The chain joins TRBV9 to TRBJ2-2; D call uncertain. Trimming removed 6 bases from V and 7 bases from J, with 10 bases in between. Germline V gene data show CDR1 as SGDLS and CDR2 as YYNGEE. The length of the CDR3 is 12 residues. The CDR3 region has the DNA TGTGCCAGCAACCCTAACTTCGGGGAGCTGTTTTTT. Amino acids: CASNPNFGELFF. Full variable domain (outside the CDR3, taken from reference TRBV9 and TRBJ2-2): DSGVTQTPKHLITATGQRVTLRCSPRSGDLSVYWYQQSLDQGLQFLIQYYNGEERAKGNILERFSAQQFPDLHSELNLSSLELGDSALYFCASNPNFGELFFGEGSRLTVL.

The chain carries TRBV9 and TRBJ2-1; D unresolved. The CDR3 is made up of 15 amino acids. V lost 3 bases, J lost 2 bases, and 12 bases lay in between. Germline lookup yields CDR1 SGDLS and CDR2 YYNGEE. CDR3 protein: CASSETLGTYNEQFF. DNA for the CDR3: TGTGCCAGCAGCGAGACTCTTGGGACCTACAATGAGCAGTTCTTC.

The rearrangement links TRBV7-9 to TRBJ1-5; D gene uncertain. The germline V gene encodes CDR1 SEHNR and CDR2 FQNEAQ (reference sequence). Trimming cost V 0 bases and J 6 bases, with 3 bases left between them. This CDR3 has 12 amino acids. CDR3 coding DNA: TGTGCCAGCAGCTTAGCGGGTCAGCCCCAGCATTTT. Residues: CASSLAGQPQHF.

J is TRBJ2-1 and V is TRBV4-1; tentative D call: TRBD2 (6 bases). V lost 4 bases, J lost 0 bases, and 19 bases lay in between. The CDR3 loop spans 18 amino acids. Germline V gene sequence: CDR1 MGHRA, CDR2 YSYEKL. The CDR3 sequence: CASSLTPGTQSSYNEQFF. The CDR3 coding sequence is TGCGCCAGCAGCCTCACCCCCGGGACTCAGAGCTCCTACAATGAGCAGTTCTTC.

V gene TRBV12-5 combines with J gene TRBJ2-2, with D perhaps being TRBD1 or TRBD2 (5 bases each). Trimming left V 4 bases short and J 5 bases short, with 17 bases between. Per germline, CDR1 LGHNT and CDR2 FRNRAP. The CDR3 is made up of 16 amino acids. CDR3 sequence (DNA): TGTGCTAGTGGTTATACAGGCTCATCGGGAACCGGGGAGCTGTTTTTT. Translating it yields CASGYTGSSGTGELFF.

This chain joins TRBV6-4 and TRBJ2-1; 11 bases map to TRBD2. Germline V gene sequence: CDR1 MRHNA, CDR2 SNTAGT. The ends lost 5 bases at V and 5 bases at J; junction bases unmatched: 5. The CDR3 has 15 residues. The CDR3 is CASSPLAGVNNEQFF. In DNA form, the CDR3 reads TGTGCCAGCAGTCCACTAGCGGGAGTCAACAATGAGCAGTTCTTC.

The genes are TRBV6-2 or TRBV6-3 and TRBJ1-2; D is unresolved. The ends were cut back, 6 bases at V and 4 bases at J, with 9 bases in the middle. This CDR3 has 12 residues. Germline-derived CDR1 and CDR2 are MNHEY and SVGEGT. CDR3 sequence: CASSLAPYGYTF. DNA of the CDR3: TGTGCCAGCAGCCTCGCCCCCTATGGCTACACCTTC.

CDR3 residues: CATSDGGTSGGYNEQFF. For the CDR3, the DNA is TGTGCCACCAGTGACGGAGGGACTAGCGGGGGTTACAATGAGCAGTTCTTC. The rearrangement links TRBV24-1 to TRBJ2-1, with 14 bases that match TRBD2. The CDR3 has 17 residues. Unmatched junction bases numbered 5, after V lost 4 bases and J lost 4 bases. In germline, CDR1 is KGHDR, CDR2 SFDVKD.

This clone was counted only a few times. The chain links TRBV7-7 to TRBJ2-1; TRBD1 matches at 8 bases. V was pared by 4 bases and J by 8 bases, with 4 bases of the junction left unmatched. In germline, CDR1 is SSHAT, CDR2 FNYEAQ (reference sequence). The CDR3 consists of 13 residues. The DNA of the CDR3 is TGTGCCAGCAGCTCGGACAGGGCCGATGAGCAGTTCTTC. It specifies CASSSDRADEQFF.

The V and J genes are TRBV5-4 and TRBJ1-4; 7 nucleotides match TRBD1. The V gene's germline CDR1 is SGHNT and CDR2 YYREEE (reference sequence). CDR3 length equals 13 residues. The ends lost 3 bases at V and 6 bases at J; junction bases unmatched: 2. CDR3 in amino acids: CASSSTGDEKLFF. CDR3 bases: TGTGCCAGCAGCTCTACAGGGGATGAAAAACTGTTTTTT. The variable domain in full, completed from reference TRBV5-4 and TRBJ1-4, reads ETGVTQSPTHLIKTRGQQVTLRCSSQSGHNTVSWYQQALGQGPQFIFQYYREEENGRGNFPPRFSGLQFPNYSSELNVNALELDDSALYLCASSSTGDEKLFFGSGTQLSVL.

CDR3 sequence: CAIRGQGENYGYTF. The CDR3 DNA reads as TGTGCCATCAGGGGACAGGGGGAGAACTATGGCTACACCTTC. The rearrangement joins TRBV10-3 to TRBJ1-2; TRBD1 matches at 11 bases. The CDR3 has 14 residues. Germline CDR1 is ENHRY and CDR2 is SYGVKD. V shed 6 bases and J 2 bases; nucleotides not matched to a gene: 2.

This clone was counted a single time. CDR3 residues: CSVEGFPPNGYTF. CDR3 bases: TGCAGCGTTGAGGGGTTCCCGCCGAATGGCTACACCTTC. J is TRBJ1-2 and V is TRBV29-1, with D hard to call. Germline V gene sequence: CDR1 SQVTM, CDR2 ANQGSEA. V lost 3 bases and J 6 bases, leaving 14 bases between the germline ends. This CDR3 comprises 13 residues.